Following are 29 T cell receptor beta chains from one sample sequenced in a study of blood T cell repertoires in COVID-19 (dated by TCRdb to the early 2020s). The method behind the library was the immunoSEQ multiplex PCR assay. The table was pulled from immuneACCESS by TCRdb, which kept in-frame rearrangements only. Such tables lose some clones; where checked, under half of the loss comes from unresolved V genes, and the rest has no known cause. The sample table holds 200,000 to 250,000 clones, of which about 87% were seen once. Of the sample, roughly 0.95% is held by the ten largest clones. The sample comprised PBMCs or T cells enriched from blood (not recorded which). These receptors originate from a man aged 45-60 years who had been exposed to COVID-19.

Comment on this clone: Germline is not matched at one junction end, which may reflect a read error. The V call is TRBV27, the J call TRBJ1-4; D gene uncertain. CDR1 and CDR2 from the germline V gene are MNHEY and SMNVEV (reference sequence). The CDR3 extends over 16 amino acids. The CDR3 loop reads CASSLLERLTNEKLFF. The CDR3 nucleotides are TGTGCCAGCAGCTTATTAGAGAGGTTAACTAATGAAAAACTGTTTTTT.

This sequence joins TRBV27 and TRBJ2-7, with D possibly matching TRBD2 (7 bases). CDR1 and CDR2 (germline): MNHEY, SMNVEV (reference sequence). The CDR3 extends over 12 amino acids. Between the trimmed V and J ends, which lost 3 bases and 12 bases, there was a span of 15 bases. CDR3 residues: CASSFRGGGSYF. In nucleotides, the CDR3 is TGTGCCAGCAGTTTTCGAGGGGGGGGCTCGTACTTC.

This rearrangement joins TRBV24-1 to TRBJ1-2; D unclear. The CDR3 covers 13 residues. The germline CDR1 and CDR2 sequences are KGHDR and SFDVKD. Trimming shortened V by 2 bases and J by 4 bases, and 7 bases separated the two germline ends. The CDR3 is CATSDSTFYGYTF. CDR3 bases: TGTGCCACCAGTGATTCTACTTTCTATGGCTACACCTTC.

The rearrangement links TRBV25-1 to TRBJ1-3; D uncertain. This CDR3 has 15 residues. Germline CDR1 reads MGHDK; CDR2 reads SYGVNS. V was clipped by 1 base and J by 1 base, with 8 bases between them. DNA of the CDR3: TGTGCCAGCAGTGAATCGGGGAAATCTGGAAACACCATATATTTT. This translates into CASSESGKSGNTIYF.

The CDR3 bases are TGTGCCAGCAGCGTCCCGGGACAGGGGGCAGCTTTCTTT. This encodes CASSVPGQGAAFF. The chain joins TRBV6-5 to TRBJ1-1; TRBD1 aligns across 12 bases. J gave up 10 bases and V 6 bases, and 6 bases lay outside the gene matches. The CDR3 length is 13 residues. Germline V gives CDR1 MNHEY, CDR2 SVGAGI.

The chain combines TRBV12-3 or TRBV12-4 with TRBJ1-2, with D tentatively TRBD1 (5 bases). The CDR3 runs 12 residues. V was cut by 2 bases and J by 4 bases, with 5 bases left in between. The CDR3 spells CASSLQGYGYTF. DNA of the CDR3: TGTGCCAGCAGTTTACAGGGCTATGGCTACACCTTC.

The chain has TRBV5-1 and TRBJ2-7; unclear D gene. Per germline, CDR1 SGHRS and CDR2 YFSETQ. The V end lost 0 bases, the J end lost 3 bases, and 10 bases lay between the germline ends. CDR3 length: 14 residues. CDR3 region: CASSLDSPFYEQYV. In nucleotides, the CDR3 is TGCGCCAGCAGCTTGGACAGCCCCTTCTACGAGCAGTACGTC.

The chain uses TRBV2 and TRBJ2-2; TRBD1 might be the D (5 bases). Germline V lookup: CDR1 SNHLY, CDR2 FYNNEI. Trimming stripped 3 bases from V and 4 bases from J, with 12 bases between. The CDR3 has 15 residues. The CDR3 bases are TGTGCCAGCAGTGACAGGGTCCTCGTCACCGGGGAGCTGTTTTTT. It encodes CASSDRVLVTGELFF.

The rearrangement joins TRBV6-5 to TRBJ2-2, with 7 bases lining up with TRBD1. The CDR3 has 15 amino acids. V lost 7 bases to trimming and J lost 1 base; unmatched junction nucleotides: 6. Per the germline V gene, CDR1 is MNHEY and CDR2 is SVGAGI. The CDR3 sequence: CASTTGLLNTGELFF. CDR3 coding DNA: TGTGCCAGCACGACAGGGCTACTGAACACCGGGGAGCTGTTTTTT.

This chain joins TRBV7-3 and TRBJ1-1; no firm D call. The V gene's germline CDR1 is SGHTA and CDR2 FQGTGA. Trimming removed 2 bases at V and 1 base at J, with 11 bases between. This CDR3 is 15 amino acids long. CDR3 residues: CASSLRPAGNTEAFF. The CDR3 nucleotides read TGTGCCAGCAGCTTACGACCCGCAGGGAACACTGAAGCTTTCTTT.

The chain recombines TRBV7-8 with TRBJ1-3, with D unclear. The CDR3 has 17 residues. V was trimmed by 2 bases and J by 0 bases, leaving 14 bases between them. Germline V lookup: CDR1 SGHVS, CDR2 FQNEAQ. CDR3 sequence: CASSLSPVLTSGNTIYF. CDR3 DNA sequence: TGTGCCAGCAGCTTATCCCCAGTCCTCACCTCTGGAAACACCATATATTTT.

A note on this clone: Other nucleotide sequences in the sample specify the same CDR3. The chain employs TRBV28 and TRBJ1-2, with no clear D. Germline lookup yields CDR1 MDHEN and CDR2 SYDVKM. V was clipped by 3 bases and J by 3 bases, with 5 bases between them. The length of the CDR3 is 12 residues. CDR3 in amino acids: CASSLSDYGYTF. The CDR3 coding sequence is TGTGCCAGCAGTTTGAGTGACTATGGCTACACCTTC.

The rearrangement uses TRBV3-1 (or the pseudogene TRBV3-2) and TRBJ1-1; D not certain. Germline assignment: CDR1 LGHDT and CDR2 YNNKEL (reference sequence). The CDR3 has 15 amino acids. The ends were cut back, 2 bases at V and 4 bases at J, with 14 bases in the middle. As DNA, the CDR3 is TGTGCCAGCAGCCAATCAGAGCGCTTAGGCACTGAAGCTTTCTTT. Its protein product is CASSQSERLGTEAFF.

In DNA, the CDR3 is TGTGCCAGCAGCTTAGGGGAGACCTATGGCTACACCTTC. Protein sequence: CASSLGETYGYTF. V and J are TRBV11-2 and TRBJ1-2; D gene unclear. Germline V gene sequence: CDR1 SGHAT, CDR2 FQNNGV. The CDR3 loop spans 13 amino acids. Trimming removed 1 base from V and 4 bases from J, with 7 bases in between. Combining the CDR3 with reference TRBV11-2 and TRBJ1-2 gives the whole variable domain EAGVAQSPRYKIIEKRQSVAFWCNPISGHATLYWYQQILGQGPKLLIQFQNNGVVDDSQLPKDRFSAERLKGVDSTLKIQPAKLEDSAVYLCASSLGETYGYTFGSGTRLTVV.

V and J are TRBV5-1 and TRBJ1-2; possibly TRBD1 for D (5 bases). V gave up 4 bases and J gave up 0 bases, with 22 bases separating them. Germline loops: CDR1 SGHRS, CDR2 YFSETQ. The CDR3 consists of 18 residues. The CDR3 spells CASSPSPAGEGTNYGYTF. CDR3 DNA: TGCGCCAGCAGCCCCAGCCCCGCGGGGGAGGGGACTAACTATGGCTACACCTTC.

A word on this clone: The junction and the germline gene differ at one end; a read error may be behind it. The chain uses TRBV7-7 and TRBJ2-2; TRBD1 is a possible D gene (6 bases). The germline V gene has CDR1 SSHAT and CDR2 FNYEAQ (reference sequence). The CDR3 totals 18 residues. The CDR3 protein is CASSLTPQGWGDTGELFF. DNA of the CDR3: TGTGCTAGCAGCTTAACCCCACAGGGATGGGGTGATACCGGGGAGCTGTTTTTT.

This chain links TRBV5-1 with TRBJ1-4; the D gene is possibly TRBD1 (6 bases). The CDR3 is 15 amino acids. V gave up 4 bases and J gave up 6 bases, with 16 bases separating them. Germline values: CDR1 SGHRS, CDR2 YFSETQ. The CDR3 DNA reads TGCGCCAGCAGCGAATCCGGGACACCGGATGAAAAACTGTTTTTT. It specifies CASSESGTPDEKLFF. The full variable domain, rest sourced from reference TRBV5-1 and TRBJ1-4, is KAGVTQTPRYLIKTRGQQVTLSCSPISGHRSVSWYQQTPGQGLQFLFEYFSETQRNKGNFPGRFSGRQFSNSRSEMNVSTLELGDSALYLCASSESGTPDEKLFFGSGTQLSVL.

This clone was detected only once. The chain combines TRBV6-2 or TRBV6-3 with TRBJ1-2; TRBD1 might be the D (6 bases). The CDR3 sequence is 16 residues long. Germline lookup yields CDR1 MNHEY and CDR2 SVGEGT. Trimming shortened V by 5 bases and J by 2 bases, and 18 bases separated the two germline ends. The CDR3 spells CASSLRPGHQNYGYTF. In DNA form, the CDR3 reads TGTGCCAGCAGTCTACGCCCGGGACACCAAAACTATGGCTACACCTTC.

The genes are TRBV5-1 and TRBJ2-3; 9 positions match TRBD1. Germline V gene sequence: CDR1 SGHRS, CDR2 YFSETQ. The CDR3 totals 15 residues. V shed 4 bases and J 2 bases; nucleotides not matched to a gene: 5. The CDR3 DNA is TGCGCCAGCAGCACAGGACAGGGGTACACAGATACGCAGTATTTT. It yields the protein CASSTGQGYTDTQYF.

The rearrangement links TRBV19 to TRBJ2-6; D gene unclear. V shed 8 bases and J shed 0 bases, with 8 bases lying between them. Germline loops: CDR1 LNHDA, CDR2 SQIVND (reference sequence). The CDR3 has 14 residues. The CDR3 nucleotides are TGTGCCAGTCTAAATAGCTCTGGGGCCAACGTCCTGACTTTC. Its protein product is CASLNSSGANVLTF.

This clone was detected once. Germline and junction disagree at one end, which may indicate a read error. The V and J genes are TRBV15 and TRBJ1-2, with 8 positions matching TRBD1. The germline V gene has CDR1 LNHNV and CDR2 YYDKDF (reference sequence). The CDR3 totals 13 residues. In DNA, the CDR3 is TGTGCCACCAGCAGACCCAATACAGGGGGAAGGGAGTTC. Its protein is CATSRPNTGGREF.

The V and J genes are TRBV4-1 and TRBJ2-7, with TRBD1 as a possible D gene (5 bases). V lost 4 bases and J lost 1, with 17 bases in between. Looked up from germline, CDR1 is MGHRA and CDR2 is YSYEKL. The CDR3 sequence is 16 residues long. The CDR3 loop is CASSPKSYRISYEQYF. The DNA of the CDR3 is TGCGCCAGCAGCCCCAAGTCTTACAGGATTTCCTACGAGCAGTACTTC.

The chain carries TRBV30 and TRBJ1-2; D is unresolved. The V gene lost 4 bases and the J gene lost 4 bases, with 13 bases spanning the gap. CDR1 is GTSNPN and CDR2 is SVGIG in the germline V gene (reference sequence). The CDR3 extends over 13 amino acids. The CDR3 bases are TGTGCCTGGACTCGAGACACCAGCTATGGCTACACCTTC. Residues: CAWTRDTSYGYTF.

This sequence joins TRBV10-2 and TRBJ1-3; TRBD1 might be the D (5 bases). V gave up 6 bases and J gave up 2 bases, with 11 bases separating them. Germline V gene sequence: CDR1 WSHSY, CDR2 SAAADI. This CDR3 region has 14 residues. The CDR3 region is CASSRTPTGNTIYF. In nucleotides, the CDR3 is TGCGCCAGCAGCCGGACACCCACTGGAAACACCATATATTTT.

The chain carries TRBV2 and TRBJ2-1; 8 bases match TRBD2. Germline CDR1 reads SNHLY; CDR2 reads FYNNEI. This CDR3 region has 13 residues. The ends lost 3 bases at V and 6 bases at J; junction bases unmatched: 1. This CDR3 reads CASSDGRANEQFF. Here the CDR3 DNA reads TGTGCCAGCAGTGACGGGAGGGCCAATGAGCAGTTCTTC.

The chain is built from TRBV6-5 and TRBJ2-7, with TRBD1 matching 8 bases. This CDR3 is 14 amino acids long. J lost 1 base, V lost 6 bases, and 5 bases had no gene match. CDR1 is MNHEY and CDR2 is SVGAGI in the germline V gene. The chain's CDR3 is CASSLRTGSYEQYV. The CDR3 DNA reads TGTGCCAGCAGCCTTCGGACAGGGTCCTACGAGCAGTACGTC.

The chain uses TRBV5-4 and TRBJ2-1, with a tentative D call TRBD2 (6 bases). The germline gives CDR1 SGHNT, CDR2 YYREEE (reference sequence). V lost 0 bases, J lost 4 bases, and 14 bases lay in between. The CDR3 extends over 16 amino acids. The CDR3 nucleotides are TGTGCCAGCAGCTTGGGAGGAGCGAGCGGGTACAATGAGCAGTTCTTC. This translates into CASSLGGASGYNEQFF.

The CDR3, as DNA: TGTGCCAGCTCACCACCGCAGACAGGGGGCCTCGACGCTTTCTTT. Protein: CASSPPQTGGLDAFF. The chain uses TRBV18 and TRBJ1-1; TRBD1 agrees at 10 bases. Trimming at V came to 0 bases and at J to 11 bases, leaving 9 bases not matched to a gene. The CDR3 is 15 amino acids. From germline, CDR1 is KGHSH and CDR2 LQKENI.

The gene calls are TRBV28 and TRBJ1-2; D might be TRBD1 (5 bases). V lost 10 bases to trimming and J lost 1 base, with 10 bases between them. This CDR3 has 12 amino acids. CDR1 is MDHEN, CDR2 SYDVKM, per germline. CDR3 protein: CATSGGNYGYTF. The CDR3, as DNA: TGTGCCACCTCCGGGGGTAACTATGGCTACACCTTC.